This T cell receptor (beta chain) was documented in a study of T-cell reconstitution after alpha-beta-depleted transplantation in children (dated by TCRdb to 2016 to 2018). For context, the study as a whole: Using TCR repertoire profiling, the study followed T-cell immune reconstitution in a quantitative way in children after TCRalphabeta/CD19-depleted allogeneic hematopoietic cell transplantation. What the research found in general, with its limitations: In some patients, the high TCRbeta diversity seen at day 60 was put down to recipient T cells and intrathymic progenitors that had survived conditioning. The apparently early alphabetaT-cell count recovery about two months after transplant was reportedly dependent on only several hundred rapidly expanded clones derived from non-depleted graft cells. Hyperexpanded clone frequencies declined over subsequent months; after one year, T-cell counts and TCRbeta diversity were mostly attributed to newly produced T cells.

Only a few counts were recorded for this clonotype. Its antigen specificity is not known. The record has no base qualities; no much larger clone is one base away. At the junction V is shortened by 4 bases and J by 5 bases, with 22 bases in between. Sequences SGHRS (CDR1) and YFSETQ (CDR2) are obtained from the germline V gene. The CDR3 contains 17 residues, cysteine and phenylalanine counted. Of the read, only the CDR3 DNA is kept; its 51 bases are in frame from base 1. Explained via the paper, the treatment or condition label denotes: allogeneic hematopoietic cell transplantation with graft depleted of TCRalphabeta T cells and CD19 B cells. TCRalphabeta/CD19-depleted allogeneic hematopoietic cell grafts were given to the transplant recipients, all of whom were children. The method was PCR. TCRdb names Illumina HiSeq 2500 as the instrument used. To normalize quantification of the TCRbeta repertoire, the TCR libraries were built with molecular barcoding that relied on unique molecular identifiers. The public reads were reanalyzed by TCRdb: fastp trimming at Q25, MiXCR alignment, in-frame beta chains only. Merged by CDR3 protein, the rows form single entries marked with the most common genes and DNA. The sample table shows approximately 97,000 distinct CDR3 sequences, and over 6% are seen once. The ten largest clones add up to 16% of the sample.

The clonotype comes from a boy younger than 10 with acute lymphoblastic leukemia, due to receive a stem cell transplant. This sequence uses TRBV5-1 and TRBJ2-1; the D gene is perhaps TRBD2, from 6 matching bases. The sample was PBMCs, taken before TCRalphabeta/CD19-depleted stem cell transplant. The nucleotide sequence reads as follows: TGCGCCAGCAGCCCCACCCCGAGCGGGCCCGCGCACAATGAGCAGTTCTTC. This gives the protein CASSPTPSGPAHNEQFF.